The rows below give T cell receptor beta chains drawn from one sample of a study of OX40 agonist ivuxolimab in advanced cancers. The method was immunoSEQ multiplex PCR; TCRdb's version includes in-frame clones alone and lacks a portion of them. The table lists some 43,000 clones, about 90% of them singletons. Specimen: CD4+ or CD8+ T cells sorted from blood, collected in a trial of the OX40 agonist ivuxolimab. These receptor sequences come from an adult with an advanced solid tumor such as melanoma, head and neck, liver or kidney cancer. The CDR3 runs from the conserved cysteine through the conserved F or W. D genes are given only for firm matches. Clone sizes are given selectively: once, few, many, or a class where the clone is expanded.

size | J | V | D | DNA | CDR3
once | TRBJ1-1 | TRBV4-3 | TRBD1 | TGCGCCAGCAGCCAACAAATTCAGGGGGGGGCTGAAGCTTTCTTT | CASSQQIQGGAEAFF
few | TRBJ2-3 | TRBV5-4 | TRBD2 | TGTGCCAGCAGCTGGGGACTAGCGGGGGGGCTGGCAGATACGCAGTATTTT | CASSWGLAGGLADTQYF
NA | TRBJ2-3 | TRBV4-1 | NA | TGCGCCAGCAGCCCGTCCGGGGGGCGAGGGTTGGATACGCAGTATTTT | CASSPSGGRGLDTQYF
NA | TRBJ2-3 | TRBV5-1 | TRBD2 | TGCGCCAGCAGCGAACTAGCGGAAAGCACAGATACGCAGTATTTT | CASSELAESTDTQYF
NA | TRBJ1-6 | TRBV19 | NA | TGTGCCAGTAGAACAGGGTTTAATTCACCCCTCCACTTT | CASRTGFNSPLHF
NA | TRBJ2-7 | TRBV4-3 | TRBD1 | TGCGCCAGCAGCCAAAGGACAGGGGGAACCTACGAGCAGTACTTC | CASSQRTGGTYEQYF
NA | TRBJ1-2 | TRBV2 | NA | TGTGCCAGCAGTGAAGCGGGGACGGTTGGCTACACCTTC | CASSEAGTVGYTF
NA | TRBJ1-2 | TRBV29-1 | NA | TGCAGCGCCATGACGGGGGGCTACACCTTC | CSAMTGGYTF
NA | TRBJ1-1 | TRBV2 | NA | TGTGCCAGCAGCCGTGACATCAACACTGAAGCTTTCTTT | CASSRDINTEAFF
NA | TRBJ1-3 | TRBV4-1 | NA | TGCGCCAGCAGCACCCCCCCGGGAACTGGAAACACCATATATTTT | CASSTPPGTGNTIYF
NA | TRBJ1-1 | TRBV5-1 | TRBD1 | TGCGCCAGCAGCCTTCGGACAGGGGTTGAAGCTTTCTTT | CASSLRTGVEAFF
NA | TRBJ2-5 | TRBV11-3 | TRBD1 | TGTGCCAGCAGCTTGGGACAGGGGGGTCAAGAGACCCAGTACTTC | CASSLGQGGQETQYF
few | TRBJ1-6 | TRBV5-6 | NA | TGTGCCAGCAGCTTTCGAGGAGCCTATAATTCACCCCTCCACTTT | CASSFRGAYNSPLHF
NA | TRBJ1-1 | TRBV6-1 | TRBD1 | TGTGCCAGCAGACAGGGGCCTTCGTATTCCACTGAAGCTTTCTTT | CASRQGPSYSTEAFF
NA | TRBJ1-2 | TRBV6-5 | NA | TGTGCCAGCGACTTCGGCAGGGACTCTGGCTACACCTTC | CASDFGRDSGYTF
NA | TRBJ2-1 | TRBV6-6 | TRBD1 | TGTGCCAGCAGTTACTTGGGACAGGGGTACAATGAGCAGTTCTTC | CASSYLGQGYNEQFF
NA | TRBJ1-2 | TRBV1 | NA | TGCACCAGCAGGTTTGTATGTTTGTGCAAGACCTATGGCTACACCTTC | CTSRFVCLCKTYGYTF
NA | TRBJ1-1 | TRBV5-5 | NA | TGTGCCAGCAGCCCTCGGGTTGGGTGGAGCACTGAAGCTTTCTTT | CASSPRVGWSTEAFF
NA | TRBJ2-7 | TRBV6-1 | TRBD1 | TGTGCCAGCAGCGCCCGGACAGGGGGCGCATTCGAGCAGTACTTC | CASSARTGGAFEQYF
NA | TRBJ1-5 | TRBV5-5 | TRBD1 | TGTGCCAGCAGCTTGCTCTGGACAGGGAGCAATCAGCCCCAGCATTTT | CASSLLWTGSNQPQHF
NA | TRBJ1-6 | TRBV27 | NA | TGTGCCAGCAGTTCCCCCTTTACAGGATCTAATTCACCCCTCCACTTT | CASSSPFTGSNSPLHF
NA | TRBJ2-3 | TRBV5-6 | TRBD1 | TGTGCCAGCAGACAACTGGCGACAGGGGGCGCCTTAGCAACAGATACGCAGTATTTT | CASRQLATGGALATDTQYF
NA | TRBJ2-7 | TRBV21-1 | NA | TGTGCCAGCAGCAAAGGCCACGAGCAGTACTTC | CASSKGHEQYF
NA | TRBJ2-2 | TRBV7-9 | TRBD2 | TGTGCCAGCAGCTTCGGGACTAGCGGCTTTTTAGGGGAGCTGTTTTTT | CASSFGTSGFLGELFF
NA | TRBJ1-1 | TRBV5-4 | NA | TGTGCCAGCAGCTTGTCGGGAGCGAACACTGAAGCTTTCTTT | CASSLSGANTEAFF
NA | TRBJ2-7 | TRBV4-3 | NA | TGCGCCAGCAGCCAAGGCCCAATGGGTTCCTACGAGCAGTACTTC | CASSQGPMGSYEQYF
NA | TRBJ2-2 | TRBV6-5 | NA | TGTGCCAGCGGCGGCAGGGAAGGCACCGGGGAGCTGTTTTTT | CASGGREGTGELFF
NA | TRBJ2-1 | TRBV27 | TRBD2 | TGTGCCAGCAGTTTCTACGCGGGGGGGCGAATCAATGAGCAGTTCTTC | CASSFYAGGRINEQFF
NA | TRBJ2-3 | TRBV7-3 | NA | TGTGCCAGCAGCTTAATGGCGACTAGCACAGATACGCAGTATTTT | CASSLMATSTDTQYF
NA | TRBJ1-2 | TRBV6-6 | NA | TGTGCCAGCAGTCAGAGCCCAGTCTATGGCTACACCTTC | CASSQSPVYGYTF
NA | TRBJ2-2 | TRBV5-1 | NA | TGCGCCAGCAGTCCTTGGTCACTGAACACCGGGGAGCTGTTTTTT | CASSPWSLNTGELFF
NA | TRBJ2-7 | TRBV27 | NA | TGTGCCAGCAGTTTACTGGGCCCCTACGAGCAGTACTTC | CASSLLGPYEQYF
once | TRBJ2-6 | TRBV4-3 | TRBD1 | TGCGCCAGCAGCCAGGGACAGGGGGCTCCGTCTGGGGCCAACGTCCTGACTTTC | CASSQGQGAPSGANVLTF
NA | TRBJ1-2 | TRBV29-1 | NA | TGCAGCGTTGAAGATCTAGAGGGGGACTATGGCTACACCTTC | CSVEDLEGDYGYTF
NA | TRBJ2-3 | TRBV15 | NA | TGTGCCACCGAACGGGCTGATACGCAGTATTTT | CATERADTQYF
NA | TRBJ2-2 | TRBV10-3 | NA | TGTGCCATCAGGGAAACTAGGAGCGGGGAGCTGTTTTTT | CAIRETRSGELFF
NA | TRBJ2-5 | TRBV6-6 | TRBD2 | TGTGCCAGCAGTTTCTCCCAGACTAGCCCCGAAGAGACCCAGTACTTC | CASSFSQTSPEETQYF
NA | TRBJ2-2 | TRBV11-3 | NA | TGTGCCAGCAGCTTAGGGGGGACCACCGGGGAGCTGTTTTTT | CASSLGGTTGELFF
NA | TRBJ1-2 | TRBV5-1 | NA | TGCGCCAGCAGCTTAATTCGAGGCTATGGCTACACCTTC | CASSLIRGYGYTF
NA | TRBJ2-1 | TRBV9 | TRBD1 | TGTGCCAGCAGGGCCGGGACAGGGCTGGGCGATGAGCAGTTCTTC | CASRAGTGLGDEQFF
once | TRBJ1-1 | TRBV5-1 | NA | TGCGCCAGCAGCTTGGCCTTCATGAACACTGAAGCTTTCTTT | CASSLAFMNTEAFF
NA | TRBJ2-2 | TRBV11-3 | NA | TGTGCCAGCAGCTTATTGAGCTTAAGGAACGCCGGGGAGCTGTTTTTT | CASSLLSLRNAGELFF